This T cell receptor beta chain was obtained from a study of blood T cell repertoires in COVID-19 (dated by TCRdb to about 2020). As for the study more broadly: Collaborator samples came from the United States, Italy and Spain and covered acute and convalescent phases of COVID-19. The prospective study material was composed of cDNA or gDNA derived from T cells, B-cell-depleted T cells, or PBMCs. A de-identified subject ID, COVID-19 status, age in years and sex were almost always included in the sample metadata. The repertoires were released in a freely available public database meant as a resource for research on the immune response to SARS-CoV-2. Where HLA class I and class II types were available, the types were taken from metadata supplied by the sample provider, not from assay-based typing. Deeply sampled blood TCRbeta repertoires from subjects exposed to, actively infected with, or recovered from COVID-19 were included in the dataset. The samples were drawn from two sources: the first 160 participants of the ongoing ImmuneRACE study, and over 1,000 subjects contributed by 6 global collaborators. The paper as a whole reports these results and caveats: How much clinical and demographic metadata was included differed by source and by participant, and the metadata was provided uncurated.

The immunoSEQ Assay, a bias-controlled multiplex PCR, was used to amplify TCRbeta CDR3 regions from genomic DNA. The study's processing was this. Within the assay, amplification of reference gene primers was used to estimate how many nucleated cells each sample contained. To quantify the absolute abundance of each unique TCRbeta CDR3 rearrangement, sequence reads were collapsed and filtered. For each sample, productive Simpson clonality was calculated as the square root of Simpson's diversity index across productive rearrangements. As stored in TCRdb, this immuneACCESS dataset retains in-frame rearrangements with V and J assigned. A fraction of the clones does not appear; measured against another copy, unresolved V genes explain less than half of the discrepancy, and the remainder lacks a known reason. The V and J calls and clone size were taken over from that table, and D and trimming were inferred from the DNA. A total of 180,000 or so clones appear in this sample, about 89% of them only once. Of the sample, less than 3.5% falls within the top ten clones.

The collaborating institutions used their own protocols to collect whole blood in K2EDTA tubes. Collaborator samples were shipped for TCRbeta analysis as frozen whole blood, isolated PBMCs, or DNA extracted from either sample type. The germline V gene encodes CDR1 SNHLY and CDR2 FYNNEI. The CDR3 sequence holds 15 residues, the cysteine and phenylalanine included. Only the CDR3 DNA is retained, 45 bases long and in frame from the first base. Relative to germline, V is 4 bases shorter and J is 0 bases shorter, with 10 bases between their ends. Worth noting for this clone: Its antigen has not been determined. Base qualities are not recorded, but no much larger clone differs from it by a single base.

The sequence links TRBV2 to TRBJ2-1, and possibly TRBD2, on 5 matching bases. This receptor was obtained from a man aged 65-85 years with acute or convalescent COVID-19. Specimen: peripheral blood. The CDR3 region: CASSGGSSSYNEQFF. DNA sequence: TGTGCCAGCAGTGGAGGGTCGAGCTCCTACAATGAGCAGTTCTTC.